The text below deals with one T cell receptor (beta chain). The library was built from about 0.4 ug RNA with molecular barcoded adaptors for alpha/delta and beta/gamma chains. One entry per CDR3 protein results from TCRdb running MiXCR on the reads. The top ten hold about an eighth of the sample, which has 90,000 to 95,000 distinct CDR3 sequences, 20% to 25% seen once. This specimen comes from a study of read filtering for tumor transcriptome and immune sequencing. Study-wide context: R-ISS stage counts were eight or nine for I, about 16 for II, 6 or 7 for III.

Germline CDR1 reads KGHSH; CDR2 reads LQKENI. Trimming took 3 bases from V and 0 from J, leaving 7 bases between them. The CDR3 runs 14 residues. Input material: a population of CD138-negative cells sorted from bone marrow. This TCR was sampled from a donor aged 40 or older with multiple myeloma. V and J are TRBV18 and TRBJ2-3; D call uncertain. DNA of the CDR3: TGTGCCAGCTCACCTCAAGGGAGCACAGATACGCAGTATTTT. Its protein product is CASSPQGSTDTQYF. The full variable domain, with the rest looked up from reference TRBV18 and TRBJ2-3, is NAGVMQNPRHLVRRRGQEARLRCSPMKGHSHVYWYRQLPEEGLKFMVYLQKENIIDESGMPKERFSAEFPKEGPSILRIQQVVRGDSAAYFCASSPQGSTDTQYFGPGTRLTVL.